This TCR beta chain stems from a study of cytomegalovirus exposure and HLA in healthy donors. Whole-study context: Genotyping showed around four fifths of hundreds of donors falling in the Caucasian-associated ancestry cluster.

Amplification used 60 Vbeta primers and 13 Jbeta primers. Clones were sequenced by immunoSEQ multiplex PCR, and TCRdb holds only the in-frame ones, with some missing. The sample shows roughly 140,000 clones, 85% of them seen only once. The CDR3 covers 12 residues. Germline V CDR1 and CDR2: SGHKS, YYEKEE (reference sequence). The chain uses TRBV5-5 and TRBJ2-5; D is uncertain. The tail of the sequence fits TRBJ2-7 better, so the J call may be wrong. Sequencing was done on a sample of PBMCs. This sequence originates from a woman aged 18-29 years in good health and CMV-seronegative. The CDR3 bases are TGTGCCAGCAGCGAAGAGTTGTACGAGCAGTACTTC. This sequence encodes CASSEELYEQYF.